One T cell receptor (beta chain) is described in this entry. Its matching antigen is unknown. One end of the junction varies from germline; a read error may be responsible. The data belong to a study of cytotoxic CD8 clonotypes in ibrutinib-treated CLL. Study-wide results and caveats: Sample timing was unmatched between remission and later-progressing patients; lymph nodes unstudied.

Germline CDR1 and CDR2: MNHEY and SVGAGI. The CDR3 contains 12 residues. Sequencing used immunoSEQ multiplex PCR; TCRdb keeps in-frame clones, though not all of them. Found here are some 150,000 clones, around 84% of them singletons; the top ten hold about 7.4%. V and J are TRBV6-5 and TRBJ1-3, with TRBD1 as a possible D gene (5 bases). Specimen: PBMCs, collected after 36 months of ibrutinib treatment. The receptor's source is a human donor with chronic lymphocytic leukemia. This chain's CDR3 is CAISGGGNTIYF. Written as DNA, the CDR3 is TGTGCCATCAGTGGGGGGGGAAACACCATATATTTT.